These 22 T cell receptor beta chains share one sample of origin, sequenced in a study of blood T cell repertoires in COVID-19. TCRdb's table, derived via immunoSEQ multiplex PCR, lists solely in-frame clones and lacks some. Of over 200,000 clones in the sample, 88% are singletons; the top ten hold less than 3.5%. The source material was peripheral blood. The receptors stem from a woman aged 60-70 years with acute or convalescent COVID-19.

The V and J genes are TRBV5-5 and TRBJ2-2; 10 bases are shared with TRBD2. CDR1 SGHKS and CDR2 YYEKEE come from the germline V gene (reference sequence). Germline trimming cut 0 bases from V and 5 bases from J; bases unmatched to any gene: 7. The CDR3 loop spans 17 amino acids. The chain's CDR3 is CASSLDVGLAVTGELFF. The CDR3 DNA reads as TGTGCCAGCAGCTTGGACGTAGGACTAGCGGTAACCGGGGAGCTGTTTTTT. The full variable domain, in which reference TRBV5-5 and TRBJ2-2 provide the parts outside the CDR3, is DAGVTQSPTHLIKTRGQQVTLRCSPISGHKSVSWYQQVLGQGPQFIFQYYEKEERGRGNFPDRFSARQFPNYSSELNVNALLLGDSALYLCASSLDVGLAVTGELFFGEGSRLTVL.

This clone was found a few times. The chain joins TRBV7-9 to TRBJ1-4; 10 positions match TRBD1. Germline V CDR1 and CDR2: SEHNR, FQNEAQ (reference sequence). There are 17 residues in the CDR3. V dropped 5 bases and J dropped 1; count of bases not matched to a gene: 7. This chain's CDR3 is CASSPGQGVGTNEKLFF. The CDR3 DNA follows: TGTGCCAGCAGCCCCGGACAGGGGGTAGGAACTAATGAAAAACTGTTTTTT.

By share of the sample, this clone is medium-sized (0.01 to 0.1%). The genes are TRBV5-1 and TRBJ2-7, with D possibly matching TRBD1 (6 bases). The germline CDR1 and CDR2 sequences are SGHRS and YFSETQ. The CDR3 contains 14 residues. With 5 bases removed from V and 7 bases from J, the gap between germline ends came to 19 bases. The CDR3 nucleotides are TGCGCCAGCAGAGACCCGGGACAAACACAGGAGCAGTACTTC. Translated, it gives CASRDPGQTQEQYF.

The V gene is TRBV27, the J gene TRBJ2-5, with 10 bases matching TRBD2. The CDR3 runs 16 residues. Germline V gene lookup returns CDR1 MNHEY and CDR2 SMNVEV (reference sequence). J was trimmed by 2 bases and V by 6 bases; bases with no gene match: 9. The CDR3 loop is CASRPRTSGTQETQYF. The CDR3 DNA is TGTGCCAGCAGACCCCGGACTAGCGGTACTCAAGAGACCCAGTACTTC.

This chain links TRBV4-3 with TRBJ1-6; TRBD1 agrees at 10 bases. Germline lookup yields CDR1 LGHNA and CDR2 YSLEER. The trim removed 3 bases at V and 9 bases at J, leaving 5 bases unmatched. The length of the CDR3 is 15 residues. CDR3 protein: CASSQDGTGVSPLHF. For the CDR3, the DNA is TGCGCCAGCAGCCAGGACGGGACAGGGGTTTCACCCCTCCACTTT.

J is TRBJ2-1 and V is TRBV5-5; D not certain. Trimming removed 1 base at V and 8 bases at J, with 16 bases between. Germline V CDR1 and CDR2: SGHKS, YYEKEE (reference sequence). CDR3 length: 15 residues. The CDR3: CASSLLLSKPDEQFF. The CDR3 DNA follows: TGTGCCAGCAGCTTGTTACTATCCAAGCCTGATGAGCAGTTCTTC.

This chain links TRBV10-3 with TRBJ2-3; D is ambiguous. CDR3 size: 12 residues. CDR1 is ENHRY, CDR2 SYGVKD, per germline. The ends were cut back, 2 bases at V and 3 bases at J, with 3 bases in the middle. CDR3 residues: CAISERTDTQYF. Written as DNA, the CDR3 is TGTGCCATCAGTGAGCGGACAGATACGCAGTATTTT.

The gene calls are TRBV3-1 (or the pseudogene TRBV3-2) and TRBJ1-2; 11 positions match TRBD1. The CDR3 runs to 15 residues. V lost 2 bases and J lost 4; bases outside the gene matches: 3. Germline CDR1 reads LGHDT; CDR2 reads YNNKEL (reference sequence). The CDR3 here is CASSQRTGGFYGYTF. The CDR3 DNA follows: TGTGCCAGCAGCCAAAGGACAGGGGGCTTCTATGGCTACACCTTC.

The rearrangement links TRBV2 to TRBJ2-1, with TRBD2 identical over 11 bases. The CDR3 is 15 amino acids. Germline CDR1 and CDR2: SNHLY and FYNNEI. Trimming took 6 bases from V and 7 from J; bases not matched to a gene: 8. The CDR3 nucleotides are TGTGCCAGCAGCTATAGCGGGAGGGCCGAAAATGAGCAGTTCTTC. Protein product: CASSYSGRAENEQFF.

V gene TRBV9 combines with J gene TRBJ2-1; D gene unclear. There are 14 residues in the CDR3. The ends were cut back, 2 bases at V and 10 bases at J, with 16 bases in the middle. Germline V CDR1 and CDR2: SGDLS, YYNGEE. In nucleotides, the CDR3 is TGTGCCAGCAGCGTTCGGCCCGGAGTAGGAGAGCAGTTCTTC. Translation gives CASSVRPGVGEQFF.

J is TRBJ2-1 and V is TRBV7-2, with a weak D call TRBD2 (6 bases). V lost 1 base and J lost 2, with 12 bases in between. The CDR3 is 16 amino acids. The germline CDR1 and CDR2 sequences are SGHTA and FQGNSA. This CDR3 is CASSLGSWGAYNEQFF. The CDR3 DNA is TGTGCCAGCAGCTTAGGGAGTTGGGGGGCCTACAATGAGCAGTTCTTC. The full variable domain, in which reference TRBV7-2 and TRBJ2-1 provide the parts outside the CDR3, is GAGVSQSPSNKVTEKGKDVELRCDPISGHTALYWYRQSLGQGLEFLIYFQGNSAPDKSGLPSDRFSAERTGGSVSTLTIQRTQQEDSAVYLCASSLGSWGAYNEQFFGPGTRLTVL.

The V and J genes are TRBV2 and TRBJ2-4; possible D gene TRBD1, 7 bases. This CDR3 spans 14 amino acids. Germline V gene data show CDR1 as SNHLY and CDR2 as FYNNEI. Trimming shortened V by 4 bases and J by 6 bases, and 13 bases separated the two germline ends. The CDR3, as DNA: TGTGCCAGCAGTGGGGGACAGCGGGTAAACATTCAGTACTTC. It encodes CASSGGQRVNIQYF.

This sequence joins TRBV6-6 and TRBJ1-1; 7 bases map to TRBD1. After removal of 5 bases from V and 3 bases from J, the junction contained 9 bases not matched to a gene. Germline loops: CDR1 MNHNY, CDR2 SVGAGI (reference sequence). This CDR3 contains 15 residues. Here the CDR3 DNA reads TGTGCCAGCAGTGCGGGACAGATGGAGGACACTGAAGCTTTCTTT. It translates to CASSAGQMEDTEAFF.

The chain joins TRBV7-9 to TRBJ2-6; 10 positions agree with TRBD1. The germline V gene has CDR1 SEHNR and CDR2 FQNEAQ (reference sequence). V trimming: 4 bases; J trimming: 4 bases; junction bases outside the gene matches: 13. This CDR3 is 19 amino acids long. Here the CDR3 reads CASSSRTGGGGLGANVLTF. The CDR3 nucleotides are TGTGCCAGCAGCTCCCGGACAGGGGGTGGAGGGTTAGGGGCCAACGTCCTGACTTTC.

The chain has TRBV3-1 (or the pseudogene TRBV3-2) and TRBJ1-1; maybe TRBD1 (5 bases). The CDR3 runs 14 residues. Trimming took 0 bases from V and 6 from J, leaving 11 bases between them. CDR1 and CDR2 from the germline V gene are LGHDT and YNNKEL (reference sequence). This chain's CDR3 is CASSQDIRVPEAFF. The CDR3 DNA sequence: TGTGCCAGCAGCCAAGACATCAGGGTCCCTGAAGCTTTCTTT.

The chain combines TRBV19 with TRBJ2-3; 7 bases align to TRBD2. Germline CDR1 is LNHDA and CDR2 is SQIVND (reference sequence). V shed 9 bases, J shed 9 bases, and the junction held 12 bases outside the gene matches. The CDR3 consists of 13 residues. CDR3 residues: CASTSVFQGTQYF. CDR3 in DNA: TGTGCCAGCACTAGCGTATTCCAGGGAACGCAGTATTTT.

The genes are TRBV28 and TRBJ2-5, with TRBD1 matching over 7 bases. The CDR3 extends over 14 amino acids. V shed 8 bases and J 1 base; nucleotides not matched to a gene: 7. The V gene's germline CDR1 is MDHEN and CDR2 SYDVKM. The CDR3 sequence is CASRTGLFQETQYF. As DNA, the CDR3 is TGTGCCAGCCGGACAGGACTTTTCCAAGAGACCCAGTACTTC. Together with reference TRBV28 and TRBJ2-5, the CDR3 gives the full variable domain: DVKVTQSSRYLVKRTGEKVFLECVQDMDHENMFWYRQDPGLGLRLIYFSYDVKMKEKGDIPEGYSVSREKKERFSLILESASTNQTSMYLCASRTGLFQETQYFGPGTRLLVL.

The gene calls are TRBV2 and TRBJ1-1, with TRBD1 as a possible D gene (6 bases). CDR3 length: 13 residues. Germline CDR1 and CDR2: SNHLY and FYNNEI. Trimming shortened V by 8 bases and J by 9 bases, and 19 bases separated the two germline ends. In DNA form, the CDR3 reads TGTGCCAGCCCCGGGCAGGGGTTGGTTCAAGCTTTCTTT. It is translated as CASPGQGLVQAFF.

The chain is built from TRBV18 and TRBJ2-3, with TRBD1 identical over 9 bases. Germline values: CDR1 KGHSH, CDR2 LQKENI. Trimming took 2 bases from V and 1 from J; bases not matched to a gene: 7. This CDR3 is built from 17 residues. CDR3 sequence reads: CASSPSTGGSGTDTQYF. The CDR3 DNA sequence: TGTGCCAGCTCACCATCAACAGGGGGCTCGGGCACAGATACGCAGTATTTT.

V gene TRBV28 combines with J gene TRBJ2-3; a possible D gene is TRBD1 (6 bases). V gave up 6 bases and J gave up 5 bases, with 18 bases separating them. The CDR3 is 15 amino acids. Looked up from germline, CDR1 is MDHEN and CDR2 is SYDVKM. The CDR3 nucleotides are TGTGCCAGCAGAAATGGGACACCCCTTTTAGATACGCAGTATTTT. Amino acids: CASRNGTPLLDTQYF.

This clone occurred once. The rearrangement joins TRBV5-5 to TRBJ1-2; 7 nucleotides align to TRBD1. Germline assignment: CDR1 SGHKS and CDR2 YYEKEE (reference sequence). V was clipped by 3 bases and J by 1 base; unmatched bases: 3. The CDR3 has 14 amino acids. The CDR3 sequence is CASSSGGFNYGYTF. DNA of the CDR3: TGTGCCAGCAGCTCAGGGGGGTTTAACTATGGCTACACCTTC.

The CDR3 region has the DNA TGTGCCACCAGCAGGGGAGGGGGGAATCAGCCCCAGCATTTT. This sequence encodes CATSRGGGNQPQHF. The chain uses TRBV15 and TRBJ1-5; D possibly corresponds to TRBD1 (6 bases). V lost 3 bases and J 4 bases, leaving 10 bases between the germline ends. Per the germline V gene, CDR1 is LNHNV and CDR2 is YYDKDF (reference sequence). The CDR3 contains 14 residues.